This record covers a single T cell receptor beta chain. Antigen: not known. The data derive from a study of shared clonotypes between healthy human individuals. Nashville, Tennessee was home to all donors, each a Caucasian adult. Findings of the study overall: The authors sampled blood alone, and tissue repertoires likely differ.

V was shortened by 4 bases and J by 0 bases, with 4 bases between the two germline ends. Germline CDR1 SGHNT, CDR2 YYREEE (reference sequence). This CDR3 has 12 amino acids. The repertoire was sequenced with immunoSEQ multiplex PCR; TCRdb's copy has only in-frame clones and lacks some. Among approximately 1.4 million clones listed, 95% to 99% were seen once. The chain combines TRBV5-4 with TRBJ2-5; D remains ambiguous. The TCR comes from a man aged 30 to 39 in good health. Sequenced input: naive CD4+ T cells sorted from blood. Specified subset: CD45RA+ positively selected. The CDR3 is CASSTNQETQYF. In DNA form, the CDR3 reads TGTGCCAGCAGCACCAACCAAGAGACCCAGTACTTC.